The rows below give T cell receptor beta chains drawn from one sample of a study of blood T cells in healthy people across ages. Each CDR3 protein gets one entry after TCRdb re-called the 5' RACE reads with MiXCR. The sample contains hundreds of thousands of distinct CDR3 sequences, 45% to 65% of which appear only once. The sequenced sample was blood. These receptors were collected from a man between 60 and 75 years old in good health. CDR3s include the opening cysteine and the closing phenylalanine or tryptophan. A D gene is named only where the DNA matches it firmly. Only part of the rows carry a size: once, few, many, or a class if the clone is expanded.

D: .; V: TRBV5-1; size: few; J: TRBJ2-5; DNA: TGCGCCAGCAGCTTGGATGGTCGTCGGCAAGAGACCCAGTACTTC; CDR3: CASSLDGRRQETQYF
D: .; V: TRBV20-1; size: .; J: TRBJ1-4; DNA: TGCAGTGCCCCGGGACCGGCTAATGAAAAACTGTTTTTT; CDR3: CSAPGPANEKLFF
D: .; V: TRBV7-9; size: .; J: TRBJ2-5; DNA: TGTGCCAGCAGCTTAGAAAGGGGCCTCCAAGAGACCCAGTACTTC; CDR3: CASSLERGLQETQYF
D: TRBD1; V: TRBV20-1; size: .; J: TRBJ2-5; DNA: TGCAGTGGGGGGACAGACGTGGGGCAGTACTTC; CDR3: CSGGTDVGQYF
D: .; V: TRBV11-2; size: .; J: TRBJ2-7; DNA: TGTGCCAGCAGCCACCAAACACGGGGAGGTGAGCAGTACTTC; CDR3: CASSHQTRGGEQYF
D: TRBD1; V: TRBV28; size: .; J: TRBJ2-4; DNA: TGTGCCAGCTCGGGGACAGGGCGTAACAAAAACATTCAGTACTTC; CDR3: CASSGTGRNKNIQYF
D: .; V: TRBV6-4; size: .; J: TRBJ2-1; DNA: TGTGCCAGCAGTGACTCGGGGGGGCACAATGAGCAGTTCTTC; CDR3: CASSDSGGHNEQFF
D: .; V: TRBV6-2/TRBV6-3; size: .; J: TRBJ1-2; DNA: TGTGCCAGCAAATCCGGGACACGGCTTGGAGGCTACACCTTC; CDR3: CASKSGTRLGGYTF
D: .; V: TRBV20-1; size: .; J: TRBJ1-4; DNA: TGCAGTGCAATGGGACCGGTTAATGAAAAACTGTTTTTT; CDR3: CSAMGPVNEKLFF
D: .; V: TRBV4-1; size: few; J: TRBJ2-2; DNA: TGCGCCAGCAGCCGGGACGCTTACGACAACACCGGGGAGCTGTTTTTT; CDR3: CASSRDAYDNTGELFF
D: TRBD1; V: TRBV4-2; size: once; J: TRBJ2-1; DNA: TGTGCCAGCAGCCAAGCCGGGACAGGGACCTACAATGAGCAGTTCTTC; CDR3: CASSQAGTGTYNEQFF
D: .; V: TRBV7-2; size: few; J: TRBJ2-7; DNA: TGTGCCAGCAGCTTAGGCCTAGGACCCTACGAGCAGTACTTC; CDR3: CASSLGLGPYEQYF
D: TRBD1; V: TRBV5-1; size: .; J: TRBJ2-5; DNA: TGCGCCAGCAGCTTGACGGGACAGGGGAGGGAGACCCAGTACTTC; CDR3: CASSLTGQGRETQYF
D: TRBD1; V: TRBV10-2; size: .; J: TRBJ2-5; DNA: TGCGCCAGCGGACGGGACAGGGGGGAGACCCAGTACTTC; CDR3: CASGRDRGETQYF
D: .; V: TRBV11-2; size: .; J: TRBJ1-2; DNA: TGTGCCAGCAGCCCCCCCGGGTCGGGGCCCTATGGCTACACCTTC; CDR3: CASSPPGSGPYGYTF
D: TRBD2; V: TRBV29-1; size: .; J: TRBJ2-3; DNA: TGCAGCGTCGGCGGGGGGGCCGTAGATACGCAGTATTTT; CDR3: CSVGGGAVDTQYF
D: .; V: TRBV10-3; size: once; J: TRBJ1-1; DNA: TGTGCCATCCGCGCCATGAACGCTGAAGCTTTCTTT; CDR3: CAIRAMNAEAFF
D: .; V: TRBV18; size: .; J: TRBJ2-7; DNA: TGTGCCAGCTCACCAGGCCCAGTCTCAGGCGAGCAGTACTTC; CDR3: CASSPGPVSGEQYF
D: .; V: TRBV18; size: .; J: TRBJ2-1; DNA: TGTGCCAGCTCACCACCGCTAGGTCAAAATGAGCAGTTCTTC; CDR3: CASSPPLGQNEQFF